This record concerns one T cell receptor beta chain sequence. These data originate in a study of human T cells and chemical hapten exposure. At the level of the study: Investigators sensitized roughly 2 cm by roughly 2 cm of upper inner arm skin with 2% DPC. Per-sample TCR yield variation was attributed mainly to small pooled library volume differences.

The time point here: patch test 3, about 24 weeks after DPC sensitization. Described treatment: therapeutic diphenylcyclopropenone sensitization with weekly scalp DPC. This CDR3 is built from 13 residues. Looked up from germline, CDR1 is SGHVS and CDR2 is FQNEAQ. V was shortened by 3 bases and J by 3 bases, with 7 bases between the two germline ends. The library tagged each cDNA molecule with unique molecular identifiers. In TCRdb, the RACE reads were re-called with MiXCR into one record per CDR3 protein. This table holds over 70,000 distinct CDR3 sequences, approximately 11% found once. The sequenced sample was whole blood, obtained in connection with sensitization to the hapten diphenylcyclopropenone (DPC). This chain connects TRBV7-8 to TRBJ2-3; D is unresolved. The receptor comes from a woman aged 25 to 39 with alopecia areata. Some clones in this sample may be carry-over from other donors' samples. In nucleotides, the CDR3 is TGTGCCAGCAGCTTCCAGGAGACAGATACGCAGTATTTT. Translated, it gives CASSFQETDTQYF.